These T cell receptor beta chains were read from a single sample in a study of regulatory T cells in long-lasting Graves disease. TCRdb recomputed calls from the multiplex PCR reads with MiXCR, one row per CDR3 protein. The data show hundreds of thousands of distinct CDR3 sequences, 16% seen once. These sequences were also reported in another study, on T cells in Graves' hyperthyroidism and ophthalmopathy.

The material was peripheral blood mononuclear cells (PBMCs), obtained at new diagnosis, from a patient treated with antithyroid drugs. All receptors come from a woman in her twenties or thirties with Graves disease. The CDR3 runs from the conserved cysteine through the conserved F or W. A D gene is named only where the DNA matches it firmly. A row's size may be missing; if present it is once, few, many or a size class.

D,size,V,J,DNA,CDR3
-,-,TRBV25-1,TRBJ2-6,TGTGCCAGCAGTGAGCGCAGGCTGGGGGCCAACGTCCTGACTTTC,CASSERRLGANVLTF
TRBD2,-,TRBV20-1,TRBJ2-3,TGCAGTGGGGGCCGTGAGGCGGGAGGCTCAGATACGCAGTATTTT,CSGGREAGGSDTQYF
TRBD1,many,TRBV12-3/TRBV12-4,TRBJ1-2,TGTGCCAGCAGTTTAGCGGAGACAGGGTATGGCTACACCTTC,CASSLAETGYGYTF
TRBD1,many,TRBV6-1,TRBJ1-5,TGTGCCAGCAGTGCTACAGGGGTCTCGTATAGCAATCAGCCCCAGCATTTT,CASSATGVSYSNQPQHF
TRBD1,-,TRBV7-7,TRBJ2-1,TGTGCTAGCAGCTTGGACGTCCCGGGACAGGGGAATGAGCAGTTCTTC,CASSLDVPGQGNEQFF
-,-,TRBV5-1,TRBJ1-3,TGCGCCAGCAAGGAAGAGGATCTCTCTGGAAACACCATATATTTT,CASKEEDLSGNTIYF
-,few,TRBV5-6,TRBJ1-1,TGTGCCAGCAGCTTGCCTCACGGGACGTTGGAAGCTTTCTTT,CASSLPHGTLEAFF
TRBD1,many,TRBV7-8,TRBJ1-1,TGTGCCAGCAGCTTAGCGACAGGGGTAACGACTGAAGCTTTCTTT,CASSLATGVTTEAFF
-,many,TRBV6-5,TRBJ2-3,TGTGCCAGCAGTTACAGCGACAGGAGCACAGATACGCAGTATTTT,CASSYSDRSTDTQYF
-,many,TRBV20-1,TRBJ2-3,TGCAGTGCTAGGTCCAATAGCCTCGTGGGGGTCTTTGGCACAGATACGCAGTATTTT,CSARSNSLVGVFGTDTQYF
-,many,TRBV7-6,TRBJ2-1,TGTGCCAGCAGCTTAGGGTCAGGAAGCAATGAGCAGTTCTTC,CASSLGSGSNEQFF
-,-,TRBV29-1,TRBJ1-2,TGCAGCGTTGAGGTCCAGGCCTACTATGGCTACACCTTC,CSVEVQAYYGYTF